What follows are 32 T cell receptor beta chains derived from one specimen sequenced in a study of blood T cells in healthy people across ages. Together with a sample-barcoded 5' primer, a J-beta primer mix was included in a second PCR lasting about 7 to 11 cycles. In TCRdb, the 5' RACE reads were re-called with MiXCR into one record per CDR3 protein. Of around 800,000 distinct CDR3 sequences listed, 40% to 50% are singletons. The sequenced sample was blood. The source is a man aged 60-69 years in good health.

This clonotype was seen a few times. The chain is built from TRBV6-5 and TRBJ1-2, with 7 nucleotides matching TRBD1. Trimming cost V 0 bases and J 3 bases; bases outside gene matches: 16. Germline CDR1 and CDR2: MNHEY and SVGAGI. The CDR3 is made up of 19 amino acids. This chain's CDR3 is CASSYSGPGQRTLDYGYTF. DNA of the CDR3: TGTGCCAGCAGTTACTCGGGACCGGGACAGAGAACCTTGGACTATGGCTACACCTTC.

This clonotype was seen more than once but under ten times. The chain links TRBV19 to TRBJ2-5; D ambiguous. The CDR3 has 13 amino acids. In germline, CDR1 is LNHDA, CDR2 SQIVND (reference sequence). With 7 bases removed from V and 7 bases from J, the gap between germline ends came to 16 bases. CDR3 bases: TGTGCCAGTATTGGGCCCCCTGGGCGGACCCAGTACTTC. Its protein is CASIGPPGRTQYF.

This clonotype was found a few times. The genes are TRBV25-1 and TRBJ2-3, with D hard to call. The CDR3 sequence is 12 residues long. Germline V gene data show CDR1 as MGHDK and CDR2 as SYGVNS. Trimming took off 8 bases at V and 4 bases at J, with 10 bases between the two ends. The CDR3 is CASGVYADTQYF. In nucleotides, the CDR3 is TGTGCCAGCGGAGTTTACGCAGATACGCAGTATTTT.

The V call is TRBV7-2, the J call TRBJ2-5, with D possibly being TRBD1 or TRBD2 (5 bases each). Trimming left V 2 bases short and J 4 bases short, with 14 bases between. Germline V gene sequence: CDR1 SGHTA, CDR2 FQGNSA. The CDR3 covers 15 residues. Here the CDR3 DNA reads TGTGCCAGCAGCTTATCAATAGGGACGGGAGAGACCCAGTACTTC. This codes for CASSLSIGTGETQYF.

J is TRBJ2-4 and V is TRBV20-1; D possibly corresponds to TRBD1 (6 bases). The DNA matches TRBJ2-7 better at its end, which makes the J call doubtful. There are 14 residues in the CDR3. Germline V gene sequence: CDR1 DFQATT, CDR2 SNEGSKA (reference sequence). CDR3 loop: CSADGPGQLGEQYF. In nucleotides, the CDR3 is TGCAGTGCCGACGGACCGGGACAACTGGGCGAGCAGTACTTC.

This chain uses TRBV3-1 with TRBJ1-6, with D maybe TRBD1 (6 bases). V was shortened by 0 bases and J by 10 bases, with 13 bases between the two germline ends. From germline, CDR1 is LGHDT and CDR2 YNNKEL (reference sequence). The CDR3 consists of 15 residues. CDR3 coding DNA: TGTGCCAGCAGCCAAGATTCGACAGGACCCTCACCCCTCCACTTT. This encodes CASSQDSTGPSPLHF.

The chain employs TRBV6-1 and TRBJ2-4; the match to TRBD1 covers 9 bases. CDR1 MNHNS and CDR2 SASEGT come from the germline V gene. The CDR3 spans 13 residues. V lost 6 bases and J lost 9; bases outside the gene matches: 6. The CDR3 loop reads CASRRTGEAIQYF. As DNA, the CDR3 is TGTGCCAGCAGAAGGACAGGGGAGGCCATTCAGTACTTC.

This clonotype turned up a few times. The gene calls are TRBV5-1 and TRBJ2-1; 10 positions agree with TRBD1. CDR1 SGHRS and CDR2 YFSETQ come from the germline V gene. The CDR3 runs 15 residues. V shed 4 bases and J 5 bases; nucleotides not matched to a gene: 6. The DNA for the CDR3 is TGCGCCAGCAGCACCCGGGACAGGGGCGACAATGAGCAGTTCTTC. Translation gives CASSTRDRGDNEQFF.

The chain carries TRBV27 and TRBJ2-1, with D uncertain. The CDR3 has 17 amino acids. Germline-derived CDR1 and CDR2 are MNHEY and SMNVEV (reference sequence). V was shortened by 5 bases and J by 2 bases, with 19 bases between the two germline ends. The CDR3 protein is CASSPIPGQSTYNEQFF. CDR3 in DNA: TGTGCCAGCAGTCCTATCCCCGGGCAAAGTACCTACAATGAGCAGTTCTTC.

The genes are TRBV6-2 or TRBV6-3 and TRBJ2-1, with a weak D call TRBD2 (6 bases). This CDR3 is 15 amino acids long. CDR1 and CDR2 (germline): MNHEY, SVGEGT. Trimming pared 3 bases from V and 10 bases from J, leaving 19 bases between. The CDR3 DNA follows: TGTGCCAGCAGTTATGCGGCGGGGACCCTCAGCGAGCAGTTCTTC. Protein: CASSYAAGTLSEQFF.

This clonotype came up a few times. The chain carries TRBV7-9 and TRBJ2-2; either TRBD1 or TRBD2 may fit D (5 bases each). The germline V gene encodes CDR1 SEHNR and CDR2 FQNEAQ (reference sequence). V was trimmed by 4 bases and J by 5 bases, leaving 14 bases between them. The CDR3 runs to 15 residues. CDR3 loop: CASSWSGGRTGELFF. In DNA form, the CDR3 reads TGTGCCAGCAGCTGGTCTGGGGGTAGGACCGGGGAGCTGTTTTTT. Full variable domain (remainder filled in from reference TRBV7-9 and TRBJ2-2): DTGVSQNPRHKITKRGQNVTFRCDPISEHNRLYWYRQTLGQGPEFLTYFQNEAQLEKSRLLSDRFSAERPKGSFSTLEIQRTEQGDSAMYLCASSWSGGRTGELFFGEGSRLTVL.

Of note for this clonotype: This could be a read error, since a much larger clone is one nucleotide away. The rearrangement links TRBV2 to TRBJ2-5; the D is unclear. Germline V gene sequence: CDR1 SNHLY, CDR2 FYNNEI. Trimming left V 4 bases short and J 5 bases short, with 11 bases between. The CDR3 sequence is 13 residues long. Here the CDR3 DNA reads TGTGCCAGCAGTGCCCTAAGGTCGGAGACCCAGTACTTC. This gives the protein CASSALRSETQYF. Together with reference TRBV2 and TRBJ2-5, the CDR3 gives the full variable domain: EPEVTQTPSHQVTQMGQEVILRCVPISNHLYFYWYRQILGQKVEFLVSFYNNEISEKSEIFDDQFSVERPDGSNFTLKIRSTKLEDSAMYFCASSALRSETQYFGPGTRLLVL.

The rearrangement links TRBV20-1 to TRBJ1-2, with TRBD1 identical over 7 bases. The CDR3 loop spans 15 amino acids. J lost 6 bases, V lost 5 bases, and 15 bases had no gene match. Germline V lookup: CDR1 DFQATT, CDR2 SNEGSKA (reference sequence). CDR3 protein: CSASRSNQGGDGYTF. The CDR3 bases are TGCAGTGCTTCACGCTCTAACCAGGGGGGAGATGGCTACACCTTC.

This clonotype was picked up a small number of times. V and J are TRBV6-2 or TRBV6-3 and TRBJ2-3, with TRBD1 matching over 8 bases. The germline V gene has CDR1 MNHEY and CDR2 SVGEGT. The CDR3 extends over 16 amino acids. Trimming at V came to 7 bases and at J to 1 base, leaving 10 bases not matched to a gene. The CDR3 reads CASTSDRVEGTDTQYF. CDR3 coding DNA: TGTGCCAGCACTTCGGACAGGGTAGAGGGCACAGATACGCAGTATTTT.

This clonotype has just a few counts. CDR3 protein: CSARTSGGAYNEQFF. In DNA form, the CDR3 reads TGCAGTGCTAGGACGAGCGGCGGGGCCTACAATGAGCAGTTCTTC. The rearrangement links TRBV20-1 to TRBJ2-1; D perhaps matches TRBD2 (6 bases). The CDR3 totals 15 residues. CDR1 and CDR2 (germline): DFQATT, SNEGSKA (reference sequence). The V gene lost 3 bases and the J gene lost 2 bases, with 14 bases spanning the gap.

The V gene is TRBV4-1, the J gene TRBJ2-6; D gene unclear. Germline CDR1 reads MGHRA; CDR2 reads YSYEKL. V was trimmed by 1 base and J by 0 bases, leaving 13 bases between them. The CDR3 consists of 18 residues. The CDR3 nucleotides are TGCGCCAGCAGCCAAGGTGAGTCAGAAATCTCTGGGGCCAACGTCCTGACTTTC. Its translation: CASSQGESEISGANVLTF.

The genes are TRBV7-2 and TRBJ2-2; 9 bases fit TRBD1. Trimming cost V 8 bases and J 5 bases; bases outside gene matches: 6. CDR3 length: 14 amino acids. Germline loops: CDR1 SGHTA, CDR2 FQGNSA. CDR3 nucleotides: TGTGCCAGCGGCACAGGGGGCGGAACCGGGGAGCTGTTTTTT. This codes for CASGTGGGTGELFF.

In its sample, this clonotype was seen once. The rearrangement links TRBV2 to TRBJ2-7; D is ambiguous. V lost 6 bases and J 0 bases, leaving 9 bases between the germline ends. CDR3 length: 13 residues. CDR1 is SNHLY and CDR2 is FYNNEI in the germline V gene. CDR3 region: CASRTTVSYEQYF. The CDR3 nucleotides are TGTGCCAGCAGAACCACAGTCTCCTACGAGCAGTACTTC. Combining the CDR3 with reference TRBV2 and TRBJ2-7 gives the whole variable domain EPEVTQTPSHQVTQMGQEVILRCVPISNHLYFYWYRQILGQKVEFLVSFYNNEISEKSEIFDDQFSVERPDGSNFTLKIRSTKLEDSAMYFCASRTTVSYEQYFGPGTRLTVT.

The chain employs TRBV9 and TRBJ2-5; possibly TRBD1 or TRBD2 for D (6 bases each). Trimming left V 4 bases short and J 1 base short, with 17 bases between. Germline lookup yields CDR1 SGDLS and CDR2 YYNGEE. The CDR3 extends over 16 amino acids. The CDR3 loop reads CASSPLGAGIQETQYF. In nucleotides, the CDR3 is TGTGCCAGCAGCCCCTTGGGGGCGGGGATCCAAGAGACCCAGTACTTC.

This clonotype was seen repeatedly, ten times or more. CDR3 protein: CASSFGGTEAFF. The CDR3 nucleotides read TGTGCCAGCAGCTTTGGGGGCACTGAAGCTTTCTTT. V is TRBV12-3 or TRBV12-4 and J is TRBJ1-1; maybe TRBD1 (5 bases). V lost 6 bases to trimming and J lost 4 bases, with 9 bases between them. The CDR3 runs 12 residues.

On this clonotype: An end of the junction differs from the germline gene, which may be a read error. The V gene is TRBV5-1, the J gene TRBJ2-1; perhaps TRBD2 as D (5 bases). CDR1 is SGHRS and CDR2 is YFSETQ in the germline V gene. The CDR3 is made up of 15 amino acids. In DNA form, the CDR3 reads TGCGCCGGCAGCTTCTCCTCGGGGTCCTACAATGAGCAGTTCTTC. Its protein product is CAGSFSSGSYNEQFF.

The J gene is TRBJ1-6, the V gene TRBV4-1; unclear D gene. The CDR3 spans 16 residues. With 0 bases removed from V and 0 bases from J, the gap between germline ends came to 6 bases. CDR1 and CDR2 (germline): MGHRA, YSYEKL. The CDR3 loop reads CASSQEESSYNSPLHF. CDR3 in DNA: TGCGCCAGCAGCCAAGAGGAGAGCTCCTATAATTCACCCCTCCACTTT.

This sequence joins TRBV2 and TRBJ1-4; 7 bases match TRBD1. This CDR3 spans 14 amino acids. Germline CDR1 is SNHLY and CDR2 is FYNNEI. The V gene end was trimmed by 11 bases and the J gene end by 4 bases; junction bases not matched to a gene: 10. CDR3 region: CAGTHDRVNEKLFF. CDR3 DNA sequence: TGTGCCGGAACCCATGACAGGGTTAATGAAAAACTGTTTTTT.

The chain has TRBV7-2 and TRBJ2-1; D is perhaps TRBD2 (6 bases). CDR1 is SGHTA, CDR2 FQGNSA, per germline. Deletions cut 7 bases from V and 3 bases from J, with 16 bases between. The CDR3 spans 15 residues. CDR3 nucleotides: TGTGCCAGCATCGGTGTCGGACTACGCTACAATGAGCAGTTCTTC. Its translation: CASIGVGLRYNEQFF. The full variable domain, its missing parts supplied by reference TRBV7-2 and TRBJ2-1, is GAGVSQSPSNKVTEKGKDVELRCDPISGHTALYWYRQSLGQGLEFLIYFQGNSAPDKSGLPSDRFSAERTGGSVSTLTIQRTQQEDSAVYLCASIGVGLRYNEQFFGPGTRLTVL.

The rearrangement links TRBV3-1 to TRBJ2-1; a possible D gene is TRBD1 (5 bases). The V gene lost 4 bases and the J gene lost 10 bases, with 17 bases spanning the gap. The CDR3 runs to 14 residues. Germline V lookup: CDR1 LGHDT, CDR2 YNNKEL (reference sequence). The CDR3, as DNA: TGTGCCAGCAGCCCCCACCGCCCTCCAGGGGAGCAGTTCTTC. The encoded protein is CASSPHRPPGEQFF.

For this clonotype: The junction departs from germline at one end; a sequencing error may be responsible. The CDR3 reads CAGSLLGGEQYF. DNA for the CDR3: TGCGCCGGCAGCTTACTAGGCGGCGAGCAGTACTTC. The rearrangement links TRBV5-1 to TRBJ2-4, with D possibly TRBD2 on 5 matching bases. The J call may be mistaken, given a closer DNA end match to TRBJ2-7. The CDR3 contains 12 residues. Germline V gene lookup returns CDR1 SGHRS and CDR2 YFSETQ.

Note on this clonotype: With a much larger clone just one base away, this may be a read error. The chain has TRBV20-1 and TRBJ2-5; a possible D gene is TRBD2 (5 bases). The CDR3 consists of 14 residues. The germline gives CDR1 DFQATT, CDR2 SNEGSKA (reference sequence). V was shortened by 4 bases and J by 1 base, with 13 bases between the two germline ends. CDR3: CSAKGGTAQETQYF. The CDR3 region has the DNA TGCAGTGCTAAAGGAGGAACCGCCCAAGAGACCCAGTACTTC.

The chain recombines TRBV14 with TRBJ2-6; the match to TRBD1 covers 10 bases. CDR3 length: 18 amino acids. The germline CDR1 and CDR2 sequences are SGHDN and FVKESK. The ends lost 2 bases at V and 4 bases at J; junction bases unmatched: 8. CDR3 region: CASSQTPGQGYGANVLTF. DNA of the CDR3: TGTGCCAGCAGCCAAACCCCGGGACAGGGGTACGGGGCCAACGTCCTGACTTTC.

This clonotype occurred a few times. The CDR3 loop is CASSFLQGAGETQYF. CDR3 sequence (DNA): TGTGCCAGCAGTTTCCTACAGGGGGCAGGAGAGACCCAGTACTTC. This rearrangement joins TRBV27 to TRBJ2-5, with TRBD1 matching 9 bases. The trim removed 3 bases at V and 4 bases at J, leaving 6 bases unmatched. This CDR3 region has 15 residues. Germline loops: CDR1 MNHEY, CDR2 SMNVEV (reference sequence).

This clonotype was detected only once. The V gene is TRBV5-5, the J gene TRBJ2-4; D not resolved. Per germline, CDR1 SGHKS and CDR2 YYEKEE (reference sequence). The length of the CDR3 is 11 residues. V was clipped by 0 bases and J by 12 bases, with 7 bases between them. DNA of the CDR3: TGTGCCAGCAGCTTGGCAACTTCTCAGTACTTC. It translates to CASSLATSQYF.

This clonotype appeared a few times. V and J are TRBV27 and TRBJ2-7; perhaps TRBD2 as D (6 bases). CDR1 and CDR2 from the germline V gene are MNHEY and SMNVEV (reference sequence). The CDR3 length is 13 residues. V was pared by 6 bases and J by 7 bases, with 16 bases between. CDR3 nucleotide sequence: TGTGCCAGCAGCAGTACCTCCGCGGGAGAGCAGTACTTC. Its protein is CASSSTSAGEQYF.

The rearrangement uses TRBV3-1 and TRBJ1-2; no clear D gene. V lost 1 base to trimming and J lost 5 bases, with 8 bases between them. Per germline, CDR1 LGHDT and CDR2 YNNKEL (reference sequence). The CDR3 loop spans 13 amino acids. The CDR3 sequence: CASSQGSPYGYTF. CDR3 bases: TGTGCCAGCAGCCAAGGGTCGCCGTATGGCTACACCTTC.